The 28 T cell receptor beta chains below all came from one sample that was sequenced in a study of T-cell reconstitution after alpha-beta-depleted transplantation in children. A library of TCRbeta sequences, prepared with unique molecular identifiers, was generated. MiXCR, applied by TCRdb to the PCR reads, yields one record per CDR3 protein. The data contain about a million distinct CDR3 sequences, about 29% of them singletons. The sample consisted of PBMCs, mostly from graft donor cells, taken 360 days after TCRalphabeta/CD19-depleted stem cell transplant. The receptors here all came from a boy in the first two years of life who had a stem cell transplant for SCID, so the T cells may come from the graft donor.

This clonotype was found once. The CDR3 sequence: CASSWAGGSSTDTQYF. CDR3 nucleotides: TGTGCCAGCAGCTGGGCGGGTGGGTCGAGCACAGATACGCAGTATTTT. The gene calls are TRBV12-3 or TRBV12-4 and TRBJ2-3, with a tentative D call TRBD2 (5 bases). Trimming removed 6 bases at V and 0 bases at J, with 16 bases between. The CDR3 contains 16 residues.

At least ten counts were recorded for this clonotype. The genes are TRBV6-5 and TRBJ2-7; 9 bases fit TRBD2. Trimming cost V 2 bases and J 7 bases; bases outside gene matches: 6. From germline, CDR1 is MNHEY and CDR2 SVGAGI. The CDR3 length is 14 residues. The CDR3 is CASSYGGGVREQYF. The CDR3 coding sequence is TGTGCCAGCAGTTACGGCGGGGGGGTAAGGGAGCAGTACTTC.

The sample holds a few counts of this clonotype. DNA for the CDR3: TGTGCCACCGGGGGGACAGCCTACGAGCAGTACTTC. Its translation: CATGGTAYEQYF. This chain uses TRBV6-2 or TRBV6-3 with TRBJ2-7, with D perhaps TRBD1 or TRBD2 (7 bases each). This CDR3 has 12 residues. CDR1 MNHEY and CDR2 SVGEGT come from the germline V gene. Trimming left V 10 bases short and J 2 bases short, with 12 bases between.

The gene calls are TRBV27 and TRBJ2-2, with D possibly matching TRBD2 (5 bases). V lost 5 bases, J lost 4 bases, and 11 bases lay in between. This CDR3 has 14 amino acids. Germline CDR1 is MNHEY and CDR2 is SMNVEV (reference sequence). CDR3 residues: CASSRPDFTGELFF. CDR3 in DNA: TGTGCCAGCAGTCGCCCGGACTTCACCGGGGAGCTGTTTTTT.

The chain links TRBV4-1 to TRBJ2-3; D may match TRBD1 or TRBD2 (6 bases each). The CDR3 extends over 17 amino acids. V shed 0 bases and J shed 5 bases, with 18 bases lying between them. Germline V lookup: CDR1 MGHRA, CDR2 YSYEKL. CDR3 residues: CASSQDWKGGMGDTQYF. The CDR3 DNA reads TGCGCCAGCAGCCAAGATTGGAAGGGGGGAATGGGAGATACGCAGTATTTT.

The V and J genes are TRBV7-3 and TRBJ2-1; D is perhaps TRBD2 (6 bases). The V gene lost 1 base and the J gene lost 2 bases, with 12 bases spanning the gap. Germline CDR1 and CDR2: SGHTA and FQGTGA. CDR3 length: 16 amino acids. The CDR3 sequence: CASSLRIGGTYNEQFF. The CDR3 bases are TGTGCCAGCAGCTTAAGGATCGGAGGGACCTACAATGAGCAGTTCTTC.

V gene TRBV3-1 combines with J gene TRBJ1-5; D not certain. With 2 bases removed from V and 3 bases from J, the gap between germline ends came to 5 bases. This CDR3 is 13 amino acids long. The germline V gene encodes CDR1 LGHDT and CDR2 YNNKEL (reference sequence). CDR3 DNA sequence: TGTGCCAGCAGCCAACAGTACAATCAGCCCCAGCATTTT. Translating gives CASSQQYNQPQHF.

This clonotype was detected a few times. This chain uses TRBV20-1 with TRBJ2-7, with D perhaps matching TRBD1 or TRBD2 (6 bases each). V was pared by 2 bases and J by 1 base, with 18 bases between. This CDR3 spans 16 amino acids. CDR1 is DFQATT, CDR2 SNEGSKA, per germline (reference sequence). CDR3 DNA: TGCAGTGCTAGATTGGGGGGCGTCTTGGTATCCTACGAGCAGTACTTC. Residues: CSARLGGVLVSYEQYF.

This chain joins TRBV5-6 and TRBJ2-7, with 13 nucleotides matching TRBD2. After removal of 2 bases from V and 6 bases from J, the junction contained 5 bases not matched to a gene. This CDR3 has 15 amino acids. CDR1 is SGHDT and CDR2 is YYEEEE in the germline V gene. The CDR3 DNA is TGTGCCAGCAGCTTTCGGACTAGCGGGGGCAGCGAGCAGTACTTC. Amino acid sequence: CASSFRTSGGSEQYF. The complete variable domain, with remaining parts taken from reference TRBV5-6 and TRBJ2-7, reads DAGVTQSPTHLIKTRGQQVTLRCSPKSGHDTVSWYQQALGQGPQFIFQYYEEEERQRGNFPDRFSGHQFPNYSSELNVNALLLGDSALYLCASSFRTSGGSEQYFGPGTRLTVT.

This clonotype was counted only a few times. The chain employs TRBV4-2 and TRBJ2-5, with a possible D match to TRBD1 (6 bases). CDR3 length equals 16 residues. Germline V CDR1 and CDR2: LGHNA, YNFKEQ. V dropped 0 bases and J dropped 5 bases, with 16 bases sitting between them. For the CDR3, the DNA is TGTGCCAGCAGCCAAGATACGGGACACGGGTCTGAGACCCAGTACTTC. Translation gives CASSQDTGHGSETQYF.

The chain couples TRBV7-9 to TRBJ2-7; a weak D match, TRBD1 (6 bases). Trimming took 0 bases from V and 1 from J, leaving 10 bases between them. The V gene's germline CDR1 is SEHNR and CDR2 FQNEAQ (reference sequence). The CDR3 has 15 amino acids. The CDR3 sequence is CASSLATGKSYEQYF. The DNA of the CDR3 is TGTGCCAGCAGCTTAGCGACAGGTAAATCCTACGAGCAGTACTTC.

As DNA, the CDR3 is TGTGCCAGCTCACCACCCGACCCTTCAAGGGAGACCCAGTACTTC. It yields the protein CASSPPDPSRETQYF. The chain has TRBV18 and TRBJ2-5, with D unresolved. V dropped 0 bases and J dropped 5 bases, with 13 bases sitting between them. Germline CDR1 reads KGHSH; CDR2 reads LQKENI. The CDR3 contains 15 residues.

The chain carries TRBV5-5 and TRBJ2-7; no clear D gene. Trimming stripped 0 bases from V and 3 bases from J, with 10 bases between. The CDR3 extends over 14 amino acids. Germline V gene data show CDR1 as SGHKS and CDR2 as YYEKEE (reference sequence). As DNA, the CDR3 is TGTGCCAGCAGCTTGGGACCCACAGTCTACGAGCAGTACTTC. Amino acids: CASSLGPTVYEQYF.

This clonotype was detected only a few times. This chain uses TRBV20-1 with TRBJ2-7; 13 bases align to TRBD2. This CDR3 region has 14 residues. The V gene's germline CDR1 is DFQATT and CDR2 SNEGSKA (reference sequence). The trim removed 6 bases at V and 3 bases at J, leaving 5 bases unmatched. CDR3 sequence (DNA): TGCAGTGCCCCCGGGACTAGCGGGGTCTACGAGCAGTACTTC. Residues: CSAPGTSGVYEQYF.

This clonotype has more than one count but fewer than ten. The CDR3 here is CASSGTSGGAAEQFF. The CDR3 bases are TGTGCCAGCAGCGGTACTAGCGGGGGGGCAGCTGAGCAGTTCTTC. V is TRBV7-2 and J is TRBJ2-1; the match to TRBD2 covers 13 bases. Germline-derived CDR1 and CDR2 are SGHTA and FQGNSA. CDR3 size: 15 residues. V shed 5 bases, J shed 9 bases, and the junction held 7 bases outside the gene matches.

The CDR3 nucleotides are TGCGCCAGCAGCTCAGCCCTAAGCGAGCAGTACTTC. It yields the protein CASSSALSEQYF. The chain recombines TRBV5-1 with TRBJ2-7; D not resolved. From germline, CDR1 is SGHRS and CDR2 YFSETQ. The CDR3 is 12 amino acids. V lost 3 bases to trimming and J lost 6 bases, with 10 bases between them. Supplemented by reference TRBV5-1 and TRBJ2-7, the full variable domain reads KAGVTQTPRYLIKTRGQQVTLSCSPISGHRSVSWYQQTPGQGLQFLFEYFSETQRNKGNFPGRFSGRQFSNSRSEMNVSTLELGDSALYLCASSSALSEQYFGPGTRLTVT.

CDR3 region: CASRGGVEASETQYF. The DNA of the CDR3 is TGTGCCAGCCGGGGAGGGGTGGAGGCGAGTGAGACCCAGTACTTC. The chain links TRBV12-3 or TRBV12-4 to TRBJ2-5; TRBD2 agrees at 7 bases. The CDR3 contains 15 residues. With 8 bases clipped from V and 5 bases from J, the junction kept 14 bases outside the gene matches.

The CDR3 spells CASSLDHRGWLYNEQFF. In DNA form, the CDR3 reads TGTGCCAGCAGCTTAGATCACAGGGGATGGCTTTACAATGAGCAGTTCTTC. The chain links TRBV7-6 to TRBJ2-1; 7 nucleotides align to TRBD1. V lost 1 base to trimming and J lost 4 bases; unmatched junction nucleotides: 10. The CDR3 length is 17 residues. Germline CDR1 is SGHVS and CDR2 is FNYEAQ.

The J gene is TRBJ2-1, the V gene TRBV6-5, with D possibly being TRBD2 (6 bases). The length of the CDR3 is 16 residues. V was cut by 0 bases and J by 4 bases, with 13 bases left in between. CDR1 and CDR2 (germline): MNHEY, SVGAGI. The CDR3: CASSYSGLQKYNEQFF. For the CDR3, the DNA is TGTGCCAGCAGTTACTCTGGACTACAGAAGTACAATGAGCAGTTCTTC.

Only a few counts were recorded for this clonotype. The chain employs TRBV5-1 and TRBJ1-4; maybe TRBD1 (5 bases). The germline gives CDR1 SGHRS, CDR2 YFSETQ. There are 15 residues in the CDR3. The V and J ends lost 6 bases and 3 bases respectively, with 15 bases between them. CDR3 sequence: CASTPTSGANEKLFF. The CDR3 bases are TGCGCCAGCACCCCCACATCGGGGGCTAATGAAAAACTGTTTTTT.

J is TRBJ1-2 and V is TRBV29-1; D possibly corresponds to TRBD1 (5 bases). The V end was cut by 3 bases, the J end by 6 bases, with 8 bases between. There are 11 residues in the CDR3. Germline V gene sequence: CDR1 SQVTM, CDR2 ANQGSEA. The CDR3: CSVDGAHGYTF. CDR3 coding DNA: TGCAGCGTTGACGGGGCCCATGGCTACACCTTC.

The chain has TRBV6-5 and TRBJ2-6, with 8 bases matching TRBD1. The CDR3 contains 17 residues. CDR1 is MNHEY, CDR2 SVGAGI, per germline. The junction had 5 bases not matched to a gene; V was cut back by 2 bases and J by 2 bases. CDR3 protein: CASSYDRGPTGANVLTF. The CDR3 nucleotides read TGTGCCAGCAGTTACGACAGGGGCCCAACTGGGGCCAACGTCCTGACTTTC.

The rearrangement uses TRBV27 and TRBJ2-7; the D is unclear. Germline V lookup: CDR1 MNHEY, CDR2 SMNVEV (reference sequence). This CDR3 has 15 residues. The V end was cut by 5 bases, the J end by 0 bases, with 14 bases between. The CDR3 loop is CASSTSHFNSYEQYF. The CDR3 coding sequence is TGTGCCAGCAGTACCAGCCATTTCAACTCCTACGAGCAGTACTTC.

This clonotype was picked up a small number of times. The chain joins TRBV20-1 to TRBJ2-7, with 9 positions matching TRBD1. V lost 6 bases to trimming and J lost 0 bases; unmatched junction nucleotides: 6. The germline CDR1 and CDR2 sequences are DFQATT and SNEGSKA (reference sequence). The CDR3 length is 14 residues. The CDR3 DNA reads TGCAGTGCCCACCGGGACAGGGACTCCTACGAGCAGTACTTC. Its protein product is CSAHRDRDSYEQYF.

This clonotype was recorded a few times. The V gene is TRBV2, the J gene TRBJ2-1, with D possibly being TRBD1 (6 bases). The CDR3 is 13 amino acids. CDR1 is SNHLY and CDR2 is FYNNEI in the germline V gene. V was pared by 6 bases and J by 9 bases, with 15 bases between. In DNA form, the CDR3 reads TGTGCCAGCAGCACCACAGGGCTAAGTGAGCAGTTCTTC. It codes for CASSTTGLSEQFF.

This chain links TRBV5-1 with TRBJ1-1, with D perhaps TRBD1 (6 bases). Per the germline V gene, CDR1 is SGHRS and CDR2 is YFSETQ. V lost 3 bases and J 6 bases, leaving 15 bases between the germline ends. CDR3 length equals 14 residues. The CDR3 sequence: CASSSQGVVSEAFF. The CDR3 DNA is TGCGCCAGCAGCTCACAGGGCGTTGTGTCTGAAGCTTTCTTT.

This clonotype has at least ten counts. The rearrangement links TRBV27 to TRBJ1-2; 8 bases map to TRBD1. CDR1 is MNHEY and CDR2 is SMNVEV in the germline V gene (reference sequence). V was pared by 0 bases and J by 7 bases, with 7 bases of the junction left unmatched. The CDR3 is made up of 15 amino acids. Here the CDR3 reads CASSLSGTGWAGYTF. The CDR3 DNA is TGTGCCAGCAGTTTATCCGGGACAGGTTGGGCTGGCTACACCTTC.

The chain joins TRBV5-1 to TRBJ1-1; D not resolved. The CDR3 has 14 amino acids. The germline V gene has CDR1 SGHRS and CDR2 YFSETQ. V lost 5 bases, J lost 1 base, and 12 bases lay in between. CDR3 DNA sequence: TGCGCCAGCAGATACCGACGGGCGAACACTGAAGCTTTCTTT. Translating gives CASRYRRANTEAFF.